What follows are 27 T cell receptor beta chains derived from one specimen sequenced in a study of blood T cell repertoires in COVID-19. TCRdb's table, derived via immunoSEQ multiplex PCR, lists solely in-frame clones and lacks some. Of about 140,000 clones in the sample, around 89% are singletons; the top ten hold 11%. Sequences were obtained from peripheral blood. These TCRs come from a woman aged 80 or older with acute or convalescent COVID-19.

The chain carries TRBV12-3 or TRBV12-4 and TRBJ1-2, with 7 nucleotides matching TRBD1. This CDR3 has 13 amino acids. The J segment lost 4 bases and the V segment lost 5 bases, leaving 4 bases of the junction unmatched. CDR3 amino acids: CASSQQGSYGYTF. CDR3 nucleotides: TGTGCCAGCAGTCAACAGGGGTCCTATGGCTACACCTTC.

This clone was observed a single time. The chain links TRBV6-6 to TRBJ2-5, with D perhaps matching TRBD1 (5 bases). V was pared by 4 bases and J by 5 bases, with 20 bases between. The CDR3 extends over 16 amino acids. CDR1 and CDR2 (germline): MNHNY, SVGAGI (reference sequence). CDR3 region: CASSFNPMDAGETQYF. The CDR3 DNA reads TGTGCCAGCAGTTTTAACCCCATGGACGCAGGGGAGACCCAGTACTTC.

The chain is built from TRBV5-5 and TRBJ2-7; D uncertain. The V gene's germline CDR1 is SGHKS and CDR2 YYEKEE (reference sequence). The CDR3 runs to 15 residues. Between the trimmed V and J ends, which lost 0 bases and 1 base, there was a span of 11 bases. DNA for the CDR3: TGTGCCAGCAGCTTGGGTCAAACAGTTTCCTACGAGCAGTACTTC. This gives the protein CASSLGQTVSYEQYF.

The chain couples TRBV4-1 to TRBJ1-2; D is undetermined. Germline V CDR1 and CDR2: MGHRA, YSYEKL. This CDR3 has 16 residues. The V end lost 1 base, the J end lost 5 bases, and 17 bases lay between the germline ends. For the CDR3, the DNA is TGCGCCAGCAGCCAAGCCCAGGACTCCGTGGGTTATGGCTACACCTTC. As protein: CASSQAQDSVGYGYTF.

The rearrangement links TRBV13 to TRBJ1-2; possible D gene TRBD1, 5 bases. V lost 5 bases to trimming and J lost 8 bases, with 15 bases between them. Per the germline V gene, CDR1 is PRHDT and CDR2 is FYEKMQ (reference sequence). This CDR3 region has 13 residues. CDR3 sequence: CASSRRGEAGYTF. The CDR3 nucleotides read TGTGCCAGCAGCAGAAGAGGGGAGGCAGGCTACACCTTC.

This clone has a single count. This chain joins TRBV3-1 (or the pseudogene TRBV3-2) and TRBJ1-1; possible D gene TRBD1, 5 bases. CDR3 size: 15 residues. V was shortened by 1 base and J by 2 bases, with 11 bases between the two germline ends. The germline gives CDR1 LGHDT, CDR2 YNNKEL (reference sequence). CDR3 in amino acids: CASSQGGAINTEAFF. The CDR3 bases are TGTGCCAGCAGCCAAGGCGGGGCTATTAACACTGAAGCTTTCTTT.

The J gene is TRBJ1-2, the V gene TRBV5-1; no reliable D call. This CDR3 region has 13 residues. Trimming shortened V by 2 bases and J by 8 bases, and 13 bases separated the two germline ends. CDR1 is SGHRS and CDR2 is YFSETQ in the germline V gene. CDR3 nucleotides: TGCGCCAGCAGCTTCTCGAGGTTTGGGGGCTACACCTTC. It is translated as CASSFSRFGGYTF. Full variable domain (rest looked up from reference TRBV5-1 and TRBJ1-2): KAGVTQTPRYLIKTRGQQVTLSCSPISGHRSVSWYQQTPGQGLQFLFEYFSETQRNKGNFPGRFSGRQFSNSRSEMNVSTLELGDSALYLCASSFSRFGGYTFGSGTRLTVV.

The chain couples TRBV18 to TRBJ1-1; perhaps TRBD1 as D (6 bases). The germline V gene has CDR1 KGHSH and CDR2 LQKENI. Trimming pared 3 bases from V and 7 bases from J, leaving 18 bases between. The CDR3 loop spans 15 amino acids. This CDR3 is CASSPRTAYLGEAFF. In nucleotides, the CDR3 is TGTGCCAGCTCACCTAGGACAGCTTATTTAGGTGAAGCTTTCTTT.

J is TRBJ2-3 and V is TRBV4-2; TRBD2 aligns across 9 bases. This CDR3 has 16 amino acids. Looked up from germline, CDR1 is LGHNA and CDR2 is YNFKEQ. V lost 0 bases, J lost 0 bases, and 1 base stayed unmatched. CDR3 DNA sequence: TGTGCCAGCAGCCAAGACGCGGGGGGGAGCACAGATACGCAGTATTTT. Translated, it gives CASSQDAGGSTDTQYF.

The gene calls are TRBV3-1 (or the pseudogene TRBV3-2) and TRBJ2-1; 10 nucleotides match TRBD1. The CDR3 contains 16 residues. Germline-derived CDR1 and CDR2 are LGHDT and YNNKEL (reference sequence). Trimming at V came to 4 bases and at J to 2 bases, leaving 5 bases not matched to a gene. Here the CDR3 DNA reads TGTGCCAGCAGCCTAATCGGACAGGGGGCCTACAATGAGCAGTTCTTC. Amino acids: CASSLIGQGAYNEQFF.

The genes are TRBV7-2 and TRBJ2-7; TRBD1 is a possible D gene (6 bases). Trimming pared 5 bases from V and 2 bases from J, leaving 13 bases between. Germline CDR1 is SGHTA and CDR2 is FQGNSA. The CDR3 is 14 residues long. CDR3 loop: CASSRTTGAYEQYF. In DNA form, the CDR3 reads TGTGCCAGCAGCAGGACGACAGGAGCCTACGAGCAGTACTTC.

This chain connects TRBV30 to TRBJ1-3; 7 positions agree with TRBD1. V shed 2 bases, J shed 4 bases, and the junction held 14 bases outside the gene matches. Germline CDR1 GTSNPN, CDR2 SVGIG (reference sequence). This CDR3 spans 17 amino acids. Here the CDR3 reads CAWSMSGQRGWGNTIYF. CDR3 DNA sequence: TGTGCCTGGAGTATGTCGGGACAGCGAGGATGGGGAAACACCATATATTTT.

The CDR3 sequence is CASSREGGGQYF. The CDR3 bases are TGTGCCAGCAGCAGGGAGGGAGGGGGGCAGTACTTC. V gene TRBV7-9 combines with J gene TRBJ2-7, with D possibly matching TRBD2 (7 bases). The CDR3 has 12 residues. CDR1 is SEHNR, CDR2 FQNEAQ, per germline (reference sequence). Trimming left V 5 bases short and J 9 bases short, with 14 bases between.

The chain couples TRBV6-1 to TRBJ2-1; TRBD2 matches at 9 bases. Germline CDR1 and CDR2: MNHNS and SASEGT. The CDR3 consists of 16 residues. V was pared by 1 base and J by 8 bases, with 9 bases of the junction left unmatched. The CDR3 loop is CASSEDGGGAWDEQFF. CDR3 coding DNA: TGTGCCAGCAGTGAAGATGGCGGGGGGGCCTGGGATGAGCAGTTCTTC.

This clone has more than one count but fewer than ten. The chain couples TRBV30 to TRBJ1-1; D not certain. Trimming pared 3 bases from V and 1 base from J, leaving 9 bases between. There are 13 residues in the CDR3. The germline gives CDR1 GTSNPN, CDR2 SVGIG (reference sequence). CDR3: CAWSQAANTEAFF. The CDR3 DNA follows: TGTGCCTGGAGCCAGGCCGCGAACACTGAAGCTTTCTTT. Full variable domain (rest looked up from reference TRBV30 and TRBJ1-1): SQTIHQWPATLVQPVGSPLSLECTVEGTSNPNLYWYRQAAGRGLQLLFYSVGIGQISSEVPQNLSASRPQDRQFILSSKKLLLSDSGFYLCAWSQAANTEAFFGQGTRLTVV.

The chain is built from TRBV6-5 and TRBJ2-2, with D hard to call. CDR1 is MNHEY and CDR2 is SVGAGI in the germline V gene. V gave up 11 bases and J gave up 4 bases, with 11 bases separating them. The CDR3 covers 12 residues. CDR3 sequence: CAPSVCTGELFF. CDR3 sequence (DNA): TGTGCCCCCTCGGTATGCACCGGGGAGCTGTTTTTT.

The chain carries TRBV7-3 and TRBJ1-6; 7 bases are a match to TRBD1. This CDR3 spans 15 amino acids. The junction had 9 bases not matched to a gene; V was cut back by 5 bases and J by 8 bases. The germline V gene encodes CDR1 SGHTA and CDR2 FQGTGA. CDR3 nucleotide sequence: TGTGCCAGCAGCGAGACAGGGTCCTGGGATTCACCCCTCCACTTT. It yields the protein CASSETGSWDSPLHF.

The CDR3 here is CASSLARGRDSNQPQHF. CDR3 bases: TGTGCCAGCAGCTTGGCCCGGGGAAGGGATAGCAATCAGCCCCAGCATTTT. The chain is built from TRBV5-6 and TRBJ1-5; D is uncertain. Looked up from germline, CDR1 is SGHDT and CDR2 is YYEEEE. This CDR3 is built from 17 residues. The V gene lost 0 bases and the J gene lost 0 bases, with 13 bases spanning the gap.

CDR3 DNA: TGTGCCAGCAGCTTAGCTTTACAAGAGACCCAGTACTTC. Translation gives CASSLALQETQYF. The chain carries TRBV11-1 and TRBJ2-5; D gene ambiguous. V gave up 0 bases and J gave up 2 bases, with 4 bases separating them. This CDR3 has 13 amino acids. Germline loops: CDR1 SGHAT, CDR2 FQDESV (reference sequence).

The chain is built from TRBV12-5 and TRBJ1-2; a weak D match, TRBD1 (6 bases). The V gene lost 1 base and the J gene lost 4 bases, with 13 bases spanning the gap. The CDR3 is 15 amino acids. Germline V gene data show CDR1 as LGHNT and CDR2 as FRNRAP. For the CDR3, the DNA is TGTGCTAGTGGTTTGGGGCAGGGGCAGACCTATGGCTACACCTTC. The encoded protein is CASGLGQGQTYGYTF.

The rearrangement uses TRBV6-5 and TRBJ1-4; 7 bases map to TRBD1. Per the germline V gene, CDR1 is MNHEY and CDR2 is SVGAGI. The CDR3 runs 13 residues. The CDR3 is CAVQGVINEKLFF. The CDR3 nucleotides are TGTGCGGTGCAGGGGGTAATTAATGAAAAACTGTTTTTT.

This clone was recorded a few times. Written as DNA, the CDR3 is TGCGCCAGCAGCCTTGATCCCGGGTCCACCGCTGAAGCTTTCTTT. Translated: CASSLDPGSTAEAFF. The rearrangement links TRBV5-1 to TRBJ1-1, with no clear D. The ends were cut back, 4 bases at V and 6 bases at J, with 19 bases in the middle. The CDR3 totals 15 residues. Germline V gives CDR1 SGHRS, CDR2 YFSETQ.

The chain links TRBV10-3 to TRBJ1-6, with 7 bases aligning to TRBD1. The V segment lost 6 bases and the J segment 5 bases; nucleotides outside the gene matches: 4. The germline gives CDR1 ENHRY, CDR2 SYGVKD. The CDR3 consists of 14 residues. This chain's CDR3 is CAIRPTGNNSPLHF. DNA for the CDR3: TGTGCCATCAGACCGACAGGGAATAATTCACCCCTCCACTTT.

The table lists this clone with a count of one. The genes are TRBV2 and TRBJ1-5; 8 positions agree with TRBD1. CDR1 is SNHLY, CDR2 FYNNEI, per germline. This CDR3 is 14 amino acids long. The V segment lost 4 bases and the J segment 7 bases; nucleotides outside the gene matches: 6. Here the CDR3 reads CASSAQTGAQPQHF. Here the CDR3 DNA reads TGTGCCAGCAGTGCTCAGACAGGGGCCCAGCCCCAGCATTTT.

The rearrangement links TRBV6-1 to TRBJ1-2, with unresolved D. Germline CDR1 reads MNHNS; CDR2 reads SASEGT. This CDR3 has 15 amino acids. V gave up 1 base and J gave up 3 bases, with 12 bases separating them. CDR3 sequence: CASSEGAVEYYGYTF. The CDR3 DNA is TGTGCCAGCAGTGAAGGGGCAGTGGAATACTATGGCTACACCTTC.

This clone has a handful of counts. This sample includes further DNA sequences coding for the same CDR3. The J gene is TRBJ1-5, the V gene TRBV9; no clear D. This CDR3 region has 14 residues. Trimming removed 4 bases from V and 2 bases from J, with 10 bases in between. CDR1 and CDR2 from the germline V gene are SGDLS and YYNGEE. The CDR3 protein is CASSPSGGNQPQHF. DNA for the CDR3: TGTGCCAGCAGCCCCTCAGGTGGCAATCAGCCCCAGCATTTT.

The chain employs TRBV6-2 or TRBV6-3 and TRBJ2-1, with D tentatively TRBD1 (5 bases). In germline, CDR1 is MNHEY, CDR2 SVGEGT. The CDR3 spans 17 residues. Trimming left V 6 bases short and J 0 bases short, with 18 bases between. This CDR3 is CASSSRRRTNSYNEQFF. CDR3 nucleotides: TGTGCCAGCAGCTCCCGACGTAGGACAAACTCCTACAATGAGCAGTTCTTC.